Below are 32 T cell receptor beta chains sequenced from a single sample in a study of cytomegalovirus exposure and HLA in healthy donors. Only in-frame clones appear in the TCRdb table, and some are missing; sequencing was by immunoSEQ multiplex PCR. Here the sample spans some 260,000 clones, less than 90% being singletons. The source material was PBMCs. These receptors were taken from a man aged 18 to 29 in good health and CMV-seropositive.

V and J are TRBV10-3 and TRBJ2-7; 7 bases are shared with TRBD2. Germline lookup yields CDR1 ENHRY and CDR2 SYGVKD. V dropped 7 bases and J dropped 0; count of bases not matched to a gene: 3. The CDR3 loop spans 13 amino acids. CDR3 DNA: TGTGCCATCAAGGCGGGGGACTCCTACGAGCAGTACTTC. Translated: CAIKAGDSYEQYF.

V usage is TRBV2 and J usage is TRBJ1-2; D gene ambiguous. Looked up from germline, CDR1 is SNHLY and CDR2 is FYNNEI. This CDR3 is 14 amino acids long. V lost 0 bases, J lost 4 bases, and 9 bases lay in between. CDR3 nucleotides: TGTGCCAGCAGTGAAGCGCGATTGGGCTATGGCTACACCTTC. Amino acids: CASSEARLGYGYTF.

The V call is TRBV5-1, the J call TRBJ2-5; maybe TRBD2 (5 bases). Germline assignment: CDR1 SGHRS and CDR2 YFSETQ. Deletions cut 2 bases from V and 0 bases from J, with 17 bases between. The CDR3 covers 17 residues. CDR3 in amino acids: CASSFVKASNNQETQYF. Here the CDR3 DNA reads TGCGCCAGCAGCTTTGTAAAGGCTAGCAATAACCAAGAGACCCAGTACTTC.

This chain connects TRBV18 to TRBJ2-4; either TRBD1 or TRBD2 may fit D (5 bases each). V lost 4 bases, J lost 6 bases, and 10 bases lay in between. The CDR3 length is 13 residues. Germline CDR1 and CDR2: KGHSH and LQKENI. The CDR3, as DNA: TGTGCCAGCTCACGGGACGGAGGAAACATTCAGTACTTC. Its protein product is CASSRDGGNIQYF.

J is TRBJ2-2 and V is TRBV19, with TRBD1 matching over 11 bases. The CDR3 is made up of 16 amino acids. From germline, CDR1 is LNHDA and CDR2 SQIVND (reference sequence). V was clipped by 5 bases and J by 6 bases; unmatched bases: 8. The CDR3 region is CASSFTPGQGAGELFF. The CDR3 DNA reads TGTGCCAGTAGTTTTACACCGGGACAGGGGGCCGGGGAGCTGTTTTTT.

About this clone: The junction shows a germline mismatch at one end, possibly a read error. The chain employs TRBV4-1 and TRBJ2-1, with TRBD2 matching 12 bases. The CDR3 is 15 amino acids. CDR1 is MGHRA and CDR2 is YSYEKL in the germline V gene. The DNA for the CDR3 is TGTGCCAGCAGACCACGACTAGCGGGGGCTGGCGAGCAGTTCTTC. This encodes CASRPRLAGAGEQFF.

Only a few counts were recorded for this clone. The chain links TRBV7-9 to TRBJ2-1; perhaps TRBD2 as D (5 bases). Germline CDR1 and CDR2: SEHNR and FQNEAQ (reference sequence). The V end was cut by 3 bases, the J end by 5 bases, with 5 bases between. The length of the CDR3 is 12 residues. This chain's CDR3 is CASSLEDNEQFF. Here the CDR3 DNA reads TGTGCCAGCAGCTTGGAGGACAATGAGCAGTTCTTC.

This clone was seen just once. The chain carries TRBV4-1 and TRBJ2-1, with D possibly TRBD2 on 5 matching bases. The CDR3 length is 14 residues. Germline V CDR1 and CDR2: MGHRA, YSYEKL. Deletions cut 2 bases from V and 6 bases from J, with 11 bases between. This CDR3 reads CASSQTSPANEQFF. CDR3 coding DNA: TGCGCCAGCAGCCAAACTAGTCCCGCCAATGAGCAGTTCTTC.

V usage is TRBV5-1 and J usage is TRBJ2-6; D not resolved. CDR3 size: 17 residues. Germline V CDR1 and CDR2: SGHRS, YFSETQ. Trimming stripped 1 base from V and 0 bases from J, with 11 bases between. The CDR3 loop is CASSLLVTYSGANVLTF. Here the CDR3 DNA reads TGCGCCAGCAGCTTGTTGGTCACCTACTCTGGGGCCAACGTCCTGACTTTC.

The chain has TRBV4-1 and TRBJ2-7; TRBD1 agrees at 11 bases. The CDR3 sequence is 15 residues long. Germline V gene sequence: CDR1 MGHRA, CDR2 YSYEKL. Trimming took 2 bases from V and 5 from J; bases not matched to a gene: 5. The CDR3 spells CASSQRTGGEDEQYF. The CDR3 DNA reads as TGCGCCAGCAGCCAACGGACAGGGGGCGAGGACGAGCAGTACTTC.

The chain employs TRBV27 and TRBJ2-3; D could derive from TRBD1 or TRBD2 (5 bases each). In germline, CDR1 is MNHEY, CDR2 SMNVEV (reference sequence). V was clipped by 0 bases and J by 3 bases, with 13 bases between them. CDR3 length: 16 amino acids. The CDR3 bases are TGTGCCAGCAGTTTATCGGTGGGGGATCGTACAGATACGCAGTATTTT. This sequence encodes CASSLSVGDRTDTQYF.

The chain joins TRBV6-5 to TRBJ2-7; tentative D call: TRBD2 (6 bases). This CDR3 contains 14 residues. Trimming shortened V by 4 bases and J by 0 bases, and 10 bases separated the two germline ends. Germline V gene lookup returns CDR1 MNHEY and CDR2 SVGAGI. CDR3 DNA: TGTGCCAGCAGTTCCATGACTAGCTCCTACGAGCAGTACTTC. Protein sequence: CASSSMTSSYEQYF.

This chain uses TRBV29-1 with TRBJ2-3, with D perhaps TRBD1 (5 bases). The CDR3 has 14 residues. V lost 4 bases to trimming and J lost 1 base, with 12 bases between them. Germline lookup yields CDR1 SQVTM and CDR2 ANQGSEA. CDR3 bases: TGCAGCGTTGCAGGGTTGAGTCGCACAGATACGCAGTATTTT. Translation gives CSVAGLSRTDTQYF.

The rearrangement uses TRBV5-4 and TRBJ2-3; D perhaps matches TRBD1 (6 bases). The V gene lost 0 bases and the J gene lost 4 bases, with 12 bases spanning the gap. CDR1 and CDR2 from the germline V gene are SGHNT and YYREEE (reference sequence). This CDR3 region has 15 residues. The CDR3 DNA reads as TGTGCCAGCAGCTTGGCAGGGGCCCGCTCAGATACGCAGTATTTT. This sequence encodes CASSLAGARSDTQYF.

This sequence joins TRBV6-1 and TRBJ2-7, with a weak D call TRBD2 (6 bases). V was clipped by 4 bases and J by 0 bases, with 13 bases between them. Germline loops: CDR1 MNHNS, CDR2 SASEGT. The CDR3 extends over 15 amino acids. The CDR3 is CASSVGDFSSYEQYF. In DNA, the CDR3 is TGTGCCAGCAGTGTGGGGGACTTCAGCTCCTACGAGCAGTACTTC.

Written as DNA, the CDR3 is TGTGCCAGCACGTTTGACGGATACACCGGGGAGCTGTTTTTT. Residues: CASTFDGYTGELFF. The V and J genes are TRBV6-1 and TRBJ2-2; D gene uncertain. Germline assignment: CDR1 MNHNS and CDR2 SASEGT. The CDR3 totals 14 residues. V was cut by 7 bases and J by 3 bases, with 12 bases left in between.

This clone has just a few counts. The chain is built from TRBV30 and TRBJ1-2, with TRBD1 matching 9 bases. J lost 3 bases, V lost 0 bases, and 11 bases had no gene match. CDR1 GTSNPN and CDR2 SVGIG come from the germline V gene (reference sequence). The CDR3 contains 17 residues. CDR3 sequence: CAWSVPPGQGYDYGYTF. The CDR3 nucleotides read TGTGCCTGGAGTGTACCACCTGGACAGGGGTACGACTATGGCTACACCTTC. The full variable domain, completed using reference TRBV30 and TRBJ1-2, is SQTIHQWPATLVQPVGSPLSLECTVEGTSNPNLYWYRQAAGRGLQLLFYSVGIGQISSEVPQNLSASRPQDRQFILSSKKLLLSDSGFYLCAWSVPPGQGYDYGYTFGSGTRLTVV.

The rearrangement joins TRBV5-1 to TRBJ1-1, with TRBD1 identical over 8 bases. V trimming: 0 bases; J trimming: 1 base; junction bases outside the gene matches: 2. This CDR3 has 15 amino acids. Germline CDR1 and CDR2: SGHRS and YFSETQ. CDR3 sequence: CASSLAQGANTEAFF. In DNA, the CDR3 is TGCGCCAGCAGCTTGGCGCAGGGGGCGAACACTGAAGCTTTCTTT. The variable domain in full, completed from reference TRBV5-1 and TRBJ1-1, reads KAGVTQTPRYLIKTRGQQVTLSCSPISGHRSVSWYQQTPGQGLQFLFEYFSETQRNKGNFPGRFSGRQFSNSRSEMNVSTLELGDSALYLCASSLAQGANTEAFFGQGTRLTVV.

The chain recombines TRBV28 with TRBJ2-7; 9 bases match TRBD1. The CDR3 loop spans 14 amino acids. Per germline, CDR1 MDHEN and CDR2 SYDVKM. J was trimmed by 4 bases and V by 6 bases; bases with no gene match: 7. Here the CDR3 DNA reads TGTGCCAGCAGACAGGGACAGGGAAAGTACGAGCAGTACTTC. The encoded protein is CASRQGQGKYEQYF.

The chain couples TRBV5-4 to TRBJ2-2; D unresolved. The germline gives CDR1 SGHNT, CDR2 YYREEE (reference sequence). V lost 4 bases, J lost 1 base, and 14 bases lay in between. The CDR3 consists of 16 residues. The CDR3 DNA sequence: TGTGCCAGCAGCCGATCTCTCAGCGAGAACACCGGGGAGCTGTTTTTT. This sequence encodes CASSRSLSENTGELFF.

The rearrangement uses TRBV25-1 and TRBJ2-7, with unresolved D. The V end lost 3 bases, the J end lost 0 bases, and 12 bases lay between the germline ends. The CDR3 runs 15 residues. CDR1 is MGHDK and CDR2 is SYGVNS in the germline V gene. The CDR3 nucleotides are TGTGCCAGCAGTGACCACGGACGGTTCTCCTACGAGCAGTACTTC. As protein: CASSDHGRFSYEQYF.

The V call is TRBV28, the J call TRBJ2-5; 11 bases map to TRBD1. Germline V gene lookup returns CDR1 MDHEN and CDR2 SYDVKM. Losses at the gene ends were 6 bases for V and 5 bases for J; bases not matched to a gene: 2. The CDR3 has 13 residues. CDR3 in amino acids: CASSGQGAETQYF. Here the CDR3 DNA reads TGTGCCAGCAGCGGACAGGGGGCTGAGACCCAGTACTTC.

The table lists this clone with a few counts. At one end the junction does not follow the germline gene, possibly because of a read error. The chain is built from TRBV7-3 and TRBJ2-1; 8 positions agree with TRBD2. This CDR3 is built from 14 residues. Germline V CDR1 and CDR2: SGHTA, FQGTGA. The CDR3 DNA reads TGCGCCAGCAGGGCGGCTAGCGGGTCGGATGAGCAGTTCTTC. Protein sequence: CASRAASGSDEQFF.

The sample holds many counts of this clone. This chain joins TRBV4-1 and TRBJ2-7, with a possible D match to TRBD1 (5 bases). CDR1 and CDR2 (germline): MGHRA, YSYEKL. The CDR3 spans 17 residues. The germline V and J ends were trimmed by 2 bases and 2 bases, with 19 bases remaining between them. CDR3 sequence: CASSQPMTALTPYEQYF. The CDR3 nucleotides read TGCGCCAGCAGCCAACCTATGACAGCCCTGACACCCTACGAGCAGTACTTC.

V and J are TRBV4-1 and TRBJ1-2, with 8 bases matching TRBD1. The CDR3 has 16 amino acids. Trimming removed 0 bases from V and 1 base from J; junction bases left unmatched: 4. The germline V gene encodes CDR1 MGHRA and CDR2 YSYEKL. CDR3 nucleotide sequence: TGCGCCAGCAGCCAAGACGACAGGGGATTTAACTATGGCTACACCTTC. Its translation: CASSQDDRGFNYGYTF.

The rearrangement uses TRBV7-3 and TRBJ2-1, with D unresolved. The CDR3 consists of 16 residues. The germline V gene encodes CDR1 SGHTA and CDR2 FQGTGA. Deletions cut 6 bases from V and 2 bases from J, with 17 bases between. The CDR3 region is CASSYTVETTYNEQFF. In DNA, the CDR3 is TGTGCCAGCAGTTACACCGTGGAGACCACCTACAATGAGCAGTTCTTC.

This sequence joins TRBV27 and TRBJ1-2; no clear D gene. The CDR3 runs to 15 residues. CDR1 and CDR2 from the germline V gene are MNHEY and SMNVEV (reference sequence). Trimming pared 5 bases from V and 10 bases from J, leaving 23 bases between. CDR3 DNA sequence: TGTGCCAGCAGTCCTCGGTGGGGTTCACGGAGCTACTACACCTTC. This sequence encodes CASSPRWGSRSYYTF.

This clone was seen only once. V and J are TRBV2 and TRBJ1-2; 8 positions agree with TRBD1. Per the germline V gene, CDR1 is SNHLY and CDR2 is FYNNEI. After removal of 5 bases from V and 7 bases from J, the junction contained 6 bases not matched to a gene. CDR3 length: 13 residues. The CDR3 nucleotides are TGTGCCAGCAGTCGGACAGGGACCTTTGGCTACACCTTC. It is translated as CASSRTGTFGYTF. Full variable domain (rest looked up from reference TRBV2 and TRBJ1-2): EPEVTQTPSHQVTQMGQEVILRCVPISNHLYFYWYRQILGQKVEFLVSFYNNEISEKSEIFDDQFSVERPDGSNFTLKIRSTKLEDSAMYFCASSRTGTFGYTFGSGTRLTVV.

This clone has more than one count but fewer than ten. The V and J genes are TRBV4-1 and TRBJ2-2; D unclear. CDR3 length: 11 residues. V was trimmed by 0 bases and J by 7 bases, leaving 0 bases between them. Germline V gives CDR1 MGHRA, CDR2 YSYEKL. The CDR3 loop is CASSQDGELFF. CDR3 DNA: TGCGCCAGCAGCCAAGACGGGGAGCTGTTTTTT.

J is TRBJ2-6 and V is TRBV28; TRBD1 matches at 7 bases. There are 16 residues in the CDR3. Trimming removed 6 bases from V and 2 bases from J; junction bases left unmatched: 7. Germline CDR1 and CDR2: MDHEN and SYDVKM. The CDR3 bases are TGTGCCAGCAGAGCCGACAGGGTGGCTGGGGCCAACGTCCTGACTTTC. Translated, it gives CASRADRVAGANVLTF.

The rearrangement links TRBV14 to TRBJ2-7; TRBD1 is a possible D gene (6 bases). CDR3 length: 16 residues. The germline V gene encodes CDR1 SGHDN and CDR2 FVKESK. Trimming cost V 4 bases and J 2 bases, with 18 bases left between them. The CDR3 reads CASSRQTDRYPYEQYF. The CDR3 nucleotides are TGTGCCAGCAGCCGACAGACTGACAGGTACCCCTACGAGCAGTACTTC.

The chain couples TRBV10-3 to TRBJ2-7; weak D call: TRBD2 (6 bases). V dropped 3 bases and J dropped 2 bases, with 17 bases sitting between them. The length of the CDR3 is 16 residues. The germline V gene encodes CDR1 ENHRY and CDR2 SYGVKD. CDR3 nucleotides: TGTGCCATCAGTGAAGGTTTGGCTAGCGCAACCTACGAGCAGTACTTC. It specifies CAISEGLASATYEQYF.